The clone carrying this T cell receptor beta chain has only one observation. What it binds is unknown. Relative to the germline gene, one junction end is altered; a read error may explain this. The data are from a study of blood T cells in healthy people across ages. CDR1 SGHTA and CDR2 FQGNSA come from the germline V gene. The CDR3 has 16 residues. General observations from the study: The study found more naive CD4+ cells and higher diversity in long-lived than aged donors. There was no known CMV status for donors, so expanded clonotype changes were possibly confounded.

The use of a sample-barcoded 5' primer and a J-beta primer mix characterized a second PCR of about 7 to 12 cycles. One entry per CDR3 protein results from TCRdb running MiXCR on the 5' RACE reads. The data contain about 1,000,000 distinct CDR3 sequences, 45% of them seen just once; the ten biggest clones take up about 20%. This receptor was taken from a woman aged 60-75 years in good health. This chain uses TRBV7-2 with TRBJ2-3, with 13 positions matching TRBD2. Source material: blood. The CDR3 nucleotides read TGTGCCAGCGGCTTAACTAGCGGGAGGGCCAGGGATACGCAGTATTTT. It is translated as CASGLTSGRARDTQYF.